The 20 T cell receptor beta chains below all came from one sample that was sequenced in a study of T cell responses to AZD1222 COVID-19 vaccine. Clones were sequenced by immunoSEQ multiplex PCR, and TCRdb holds only the in-frame ones, with some missing. The sample records approximately 180,000 clones, around 90% being singletons. The source material was peripheral blood, sampled 28 days after the second dose of the MenACWY control vaccine. Every receptor here comes from an adult who received the MenACWY meningococcal vaccine as a control.

The CDR3 DNA reads as TGTGCCAGCAGTAAGGCAGGGAAGCCGACTGAAGCTTTCTTT. Translated, it gives CASSKAGKPTEAFF. The chain recombines TRBV11-2 with TRBJ1-1; TRBD1 might be the D (5 bases). The CDR3 is 14 residues long. CDR1 SGHAT and CDR2 FQNNGV come from the germline V gene. Between the trimmed V and J ends, which lost 6 bases and 5 bases, there was a span of 16 bases.

CDR3 residues: CASSLLRTAGEKLFF. The CDR3, as DNA: TGCGCCAGCAGCTTACTACGGACAGCGGGAGAAAAACTGTTTTTT. The chain uses TRBV5-1 and TRBJ1-4; tentative D call: TRBD1 (6 bases). The CDR3 runs 15 residues. With 2 bases removed from V and 8 bases from J, the gap between germline ends came to 16 bases. The germline V gene encodes CDR1 SGHRS and CDR2 YFSETQ.

V and J are TRBV7-9 and TRBJ2-5; D remains ambiguous. This CDR3 is 14 amino acids long. Germline V gene data show CDR1 as SEHNR and CDR2 as FQNEAQ (reference sequence). The V end lost 5 bases, the J end lost 3 bases, and 13 bases lay between the germline ends. The CDR3 DNA reads as TGTGCCAGCAGCCTAGGGCTGGCGGAAGAGACCCAGTACTTC. It translates to CASSLGLAEETQYF.

The chain combines TRBV4-1 with TRBJ1-4; the D is unclear. Germline lookup yields CDR1 MGHRA and CDR2 YSYEKL. The ends were cut back, 0 bases at V and 7 bases at J, with 12 bases in the middle. The CDR3 loop spans 15 amino acids. The CDR3 nucleotides read TGCGCCAGCAGCCAAGATATTGATGACCGTGAAAAACTGTTTTTT. Its protein product is CASSQDIDDREKLFF.

J is TRBJ2-1 and V is TRBV28; D possibly corresponds to TRBD1 (7 bases). This CDR3 is built from 14 residues. Looked up from germline, CDR1 is MDHEN and CDR2 is SYDVKM. Trimming shortened V by 7 bases and J by 1 base, and 11 bases separated the two germline ends. This CDR3 is CASIPGGSYNEQFF. CDR3 DNA: TGTGCCAGCATCCCAGGGGGGTCCTACAATGAGCAGTTCTTC.

The J gene is TRBJ2-7, the V gene TRBV11-2; 9 nucleotides match TRBD1. The CDR3 runs to 13 residues. Germline CDR1 SGHAT, CDR2 FQNNGV. J lost 3 bases, V lost 8 bases, and 5 bases had no gene match. The CDR3, as DNA: TGTGCCAGCGGTGGGACAGGGAGCTACGAGCAGTACTTC. It translates to CASGGTGSYEQYF.

The chain is built from TRBV10-3 and TRBJ1-2; the D is unclear. The CDR3 totals 19 residues. Germline V lookup: CDR1 ENHRY, CDR2 SYGVKD. V was pared by 6 bases and J by 4 bases, with 30 bases between. The CDR3 coding sequence is TGTGCCATCAGGATTCAACATTCGACACGCTTCGGGGTTTCCTATGGCTACACCTTC. Its translation is CAIRIQHSTRFGVSYGYTF.

This chain links TRBV5-1 with TRBJ2-2, with TRBD1 matching 7 bases. Trimming at V came to 2 bases and at J to 6 bases, leaving 7 bases not matched to a gene. The CDR3 contains 15 residues. From germline, CDR1 is SGHRS and CDR2 YFSETQ. The CDR3 spells CASSFRQQGPGELFF. The CDR3 bases are TGCGCCAGCAGCTTTAGACAACAGGGGCCCGGGGAGCTGTTTTTT.

The chain employs TRBV7-6 and TRBJ2-2; D uncertain. This CDR3 comprises 17 residues. Germline values: CDR1 SGHVS, CDR2 FNYEAQ. V shed 1 base and J shed 0 bases, with 12 bases lying between them. The CDR3 sequence: CASSLVSGLANTGELFF. The CDR3 region has the DNA TGTGCCAGCAGCTTAGTATCCGGCCTAGCGAACACCGGGGAGCTGTTTTTT.

The J gene is TRBJ1-2, the V gene TRBV20-1; D not certain. V was shortened by 3 bases and J by 0 bases, with 14 bases between the two germline ends. CDR3 length equals 15 residues. Germline V lookup: CDR1 DFQATT, CDR2 SNEGSKA (reference sequence). The CDR3: CSASTPRPANYGYTF. CDR3 in DNA: TGCAGTGCTAGTACCCCCAGACCGGCTAACTATGGCTACACCTTC.

J is TRBJ2-4 and V is TRBV20-1, with TRBD2 identical over 8 bases. V lost 3 bases and J lost 5; bases outside the gene matches: 15. The CDR3 covers 17 residues. Per germline, CDR1 DFQATT and CDR2 SNEGSKA (reference sequence). The CDR3 nucleotides read TGCAGTGCTAGTATCACGGGGGGGCGGGAGAGTCAAAACATTCAGTACTTC. It yields the protein CSASITGGRESQNIQYF.

The chain uses TRBV5-8 and TRBJ1-2; D is unclear. Germline CDR1 is SGHTS and CDR2 is YDEGEE. V gave up 5 bases and J gave up 2 bases, with 10 bases separating them. This CDR3 contains 13 residues. CDR3 protein: CASSYISNYGYTF. For the CDR3, the DNA is TGTGCCAGCAGTTACATCTCGAACTATGGCTACACCTTC.

Only one count was recorded for this clone. The chain joins TRBV4-2 to TRBJ2-2; TRBD2 matches 11 bases. V gave up 0 bases and J gave up 1 base; unmatched junction bases: 1. CDR3 length: 17 amino acids. Per the germline V gene, CDR1 is LGHNA and CDR2 is YNFKEQ. The CDR3 DNA reads as TGTGCCAGCAGCCAAGAAACTAGCGGGAGGAACACCGGGGAGCTGTTTTTT. It is translated as CASSQETSGRNTGELFF.

The rearrangement joins TRBV29-1 to TRBJ2-7; 7 bases match TRBD1. TRBJ2-1 explains the end of the DNA better; the J call may be wrong. The CDR3 is 14 amino acids. Germline CDR1 SQVTM, CDR2 ANQGSEA. In DNA, the CDR3 is TGCAGCGTTGACCTGGGACCAGGGGGCAATGAGCAGTTCTTC. It is translated as CSVDLGPGGNEQFF.

The chain joins TRBV7-2 to TRBJ1-2, with TRBD1 matching over 7 bases. The CDR3 runs to 13 residues. Germline V gene lookup returns CDR1 SGHTA and CDR2 FQGNSA. The V gene end was trimmed by 5 bases and the J gene end by 3 bases; junction bases not matched to a gene: 3. CDR3 residues: CASSTDRHYGYTF. CDR3 coding DNA: TGTGCCAGCAGCACGGACAGGCACTATGGCTACACCTTC. The full variable domain, completed using reference TRBV7-2 and TRBJ1-2, is GAGVSQSPSNKVTEKGKDVELRCDPISGHTALYWYRQSLGQGLEFLIYFQGNSAPDKSGLPSDRFSAERTGGSVSTLTIQRTQQEDSAVYLCASSTDRHYGYTFGSGTRLTVV.

This chain joins TRBV5-6 and TRBJ1-2; unclear D gene. V was shortened by 0 bases and J by 6 bases, with 6 bases between the two germline ends. The V gene's germline CDR1 is SGHDT and CDR2 YYEEEE. This CDR3 region has 12 residues. The CDR3 spells CASSLAGNGYTF. In nucleotides, the CDR3 is TGTGCCAGCAGCTTGGCGGGAAATGGCTACACCTTC.

In the case of this clone: The same CDR3 arises from other DNA sequences in this sample as well. The J gene is TRBJ2-7, the V gene TRBV7-6; D possibly corresponds to TRBD2 (6 bases). Between the trimmed V and J ends, which lost 5 bases and 0 bases, there was a span of 14 bases. This CDR3 is built from 15 residues. The germline gives CDR1 SGHVS, CDR2 FNYEAQ. This chain's CDR3 is CASSPRAGSSYEQYF. For the CDR3, the DNA is TGTGCCAGCAGCCCCCGGGCCGGGAGCTCCTACGAGCAGTACTTC.

This chain joins TRBV18 and TRBJ1-3, with a weak D call TRBD1 (5 bases). From germline, CDR1 is KGHSH and CDR2 LQKENI. V was trimmed by 3 bases and J by 0 bases, leaving 12 bases between them. CDR3 length equals 16 residues. In DNA, the CDR3 is TGTGCCAGCTCACCGGAACAGGTTCGCTCTGGAAACACCATATATTTT. Residues: CASSPEQVRSGNTIYF.

The chain employs TRBV27 and TRBJ1-2; 8 bases align to TRBD1. The germline V gene has CDR1 MNHEY and CDR2 SMNVEV (reference sequence). The length of the CDR3 is 13 residues. V was pared by 5 bases and J by 8 bases, with 7 bases of the junction left unmatched. CDR3 sequence reads: CASSADRVGGYTF. The CDR3 nucleotides are TGTGCCAGCAGTGCGGACAGGGTCGGGGGCTACACCTTC.

The chain joins TRBV11-3 to TRBJ2-2, with 7 bases identical to TRBD2. Germline V gene sequence: CDR1 SGHNT, CDR2 YENEEA. This CDR3 spans 15 amino acids. V trimming: 4 bases; J trimming: 6 bases; junction bases outside the gene matches: 8. CDR3 loop: CASSSAGVGAGELFF. The CDR3 DNA follows: TGTGCCAGCAGCTCGGCGGGAGTGGGGGCCGGGGAGCTGTTTTTT.